Listed below are T cell receptor beta chains from one sample, sequenced in a study of blood T cell repertoires in COVID-19. Sequencing was performed with immunoSEQ multiplex PCR; in TCRdb, only in-frame clones are kept and a portion is missing. Among about 310,000 clones listed, around 86% were seen once. Sequenced sample: peripheral blood. Receptors were obtained from a man aged 50 to 60 with active or convalescent COVID-19. The CDR3 runs from the conserved cysteine through the conserved F or W. The order of the fields is J gene, clone size, D gene, V gene, CDR3 protein, CDR3 DNA. The D gene is left open where the match is weak. The size field is filled for only some rows; it gives once, few, many or a size class.

j_gene: TRBJ1-1; abundance: NA; d_gene: TRBD1; v_gene: TRBV14; CDR3aa: CASSPSGGWTGLIVDTEAFF; CDR3nt: TGTGCCAGCAGTCCAAGCGGGGGATGGACAGGCCTAATTGTCGACACTGAAGCTTTCTTT
j_gene: TRBJ2-2; abundance: NA; d_gene: TRBD1; v_gene: TRBV24-1; CDR3aa: CATSENRGRTSGELFF; CDR3nt: TGTGCCACCAGTGAGAACAGGGGGCGAACATCCGGGGAGCTGTTTTTT
j_gene: TRBJ1-3; abundance: NA; d_gene: TRBD1; v_gene: TRBV5-6; CDR3aa: CASSSTGTGGAGGNTIYF; CDR3nt: TGTGCCAGCAGCTCTACCGGGACAGGGGGCGCCGGAGGAAACACCATATATTTT
j_gene: TRBJ2-2; abundance: NA; d_gene: TRBD2; v_gene: TRBV6-5; CDR3aa: CASTWTSVGELFF; CDR3nt: TGTGCCAGCACGTGGACTAGCGTCGGGGAGCTGTTTTTT
j_gene: TRBJ2-7; abundance: NA; d_gene: TRBD1; v_gene: TRBV4-3; CDR3aa: CASSHALTQGAHEQYF; CDR3nt: TGCGCCAGCAGCCATGCCCTTACCCAGGGGGCCCACGAGCAGTACTTC
j_gene: TRBJ2-3; abundance: once; d_gene: NA; v_gene: TRBV2; CDR3aa: CASRDTYTDTQYF; CDR3nt: TGTGCCAGCAGGGACACCTACACAGATACGCAGTATTTT
j_gene: TRBJ2-3; abundance: NA; d_gene: TRBD1; v_gene: TRBV19; CDR3aa: CASSADRASTDTQYF; CDR3nt: TGTGCCAGTAGTGCGGACAGGGCTAGCACAGATACGCAGTATTTT
j_gene: TRBJ1-1; abundance: once; d_gene: NA; v_gene: TRBV5-4; CDR3aa: CASSFPGGMNTEAFF; CDR3nt: TGTGCCAGCAGCTTCCCGGGAGGGATGAACACTGAAGCTTTCTTT
j_gene: TRBJ1-2; abundance: NA; d_gene: NA; v_gene: TRBV19; CDR3aa: CASSIDQLAGHYTF; CDR3nt: TGTGCCAGTAGTATAGATCAGTTAGCCGGCCACTACACCTTC
j_gene: TRBJ2-7; abundance: NA; d_gene: TRBD1; v_gene: TRBV28; CDR3aa: CASGFLDRVDEQYF; CDR3nt: TGTGCCAGCGGATTCCTAGACAGGGTGGACGAGCAGTACTTC
j_gene: TRBJ1-1; abundance: NA; d_gene: TRBD1; v_gene: TRBV30; CDR3aa: CAWRRTGGTEAFF; CDR3nt: TGTGCCTGGAGGCGGACAGGCGGAACTGAAGCTTTCTTT
j_gene: TRBJ1-2; abundance: NA; d_gene: NA; v_gene: TRBV2; CDR3aa: CASSAQPANYGYTF; CDR3nt: TGTGCCAGCAGTGCACAGCCGGCTAACTATGGCTACACCTTC
j_gene: TRBJ2-2; abundance: NA; d_gene: TRBD1; v_gene: TRBV2; CDR3aa: CASKGQPNTGELFF; CDR3nt: TGTGCCAGCAAGGGACAGCCGAACACCGGGGAGCTGTTTTTT
j_gene: TRBJ2-7; abundance: NA; d_gene: NA; v_gene: TRBV6-5; CDR3aa: CASKDGQRVYEQYF; CDR3nt: TGTGCCAGCAAAGACGGACAGAGAGTCTACGAGCAGTACTTC
j_gene: TRBJ1-2; abundance: once; d_gene: TRBD1; v_gene: TRBV5-6; CDR3aa: CASRATGGGYGYTF; CDR3nt: TGTGCCAGCAGGGCGACAGGGGGAGGCTATGGCTACACCTTC
j_gene: TRBJ1-1; abundance: NA; d_gene: NA; v_gene: TRBV6-5; CDR3aa: CATSSMNTEAFF; CDR3nt: TGTGCCACCTCTTCTATGAACACTGAAGCTTTCTTT
j_gene: TRBJ2-7; abundance: NA; d_gene: NA; v_gene: TRBV6-6; CDR3aa: CASSSYDKSYEQYF; CDR3nt: TGTGCCAGCAGTTCTTATGACAAATCCTACGAGCAGTACTTC
j_gene: TRBJ2-3; abundance: once; d_gene: NA; v_gene: TRBV11-2; CDR3aa: CASSLVAGSTDTQYF; CDR3nt: TGTGCCAGCAGCTTAGTGGCAGGGAGCACAGATACGCAGTATTTT
j_gene: TRBJ2-7; abundance: NA; d_gene: TRBD1; v_gene: TRBV5-1; CDR3aa: CASSLGTGPIYEQYF; CDR3nt: TGCGCCAGCAGCTTGGGGACAGGGCCTATCTACGAGCAGTACTTC
j_gene: TRBJ2-1; abundance: NA; d_gene: TRBD1; v_gene: TRBV27; CDR3aa: CASSPRTGGKWLNEQFF; CDR3nt: TGTGCCAGCAGTCCGCGGACAGGGGGTAAATGGCTCAATGAGCAGTTCTTC
j_gene: TRBJ2-5; abundance: many; d_gene: TRBD1; v_gene: TRBV30; CDR3aa: CAWSFRDRGTSKYQETQYF; CDR3nt: TGTGCCTGGAGTTTCAGGGACAGGGGGACCTCAAAGTACCAAGAGACCCAGTACTTC
j_gene: TRBJ2-3; abundance: NA; d_gene: NA; v_gene: TRBV7-9; CDR3aa: CASSGGSDTDTQYF; CDR3nt: TGTGCCAGCAGCGGGGGCTCAGACACAGATACGCAGTATTTT
j_gene: TRBJ2-4; abundance: NA; d_gene: NA; v_gene: TRBV23-1; CDR3aa: CASSHYRDKNIQYF; CDR3nt: TGCGCCAGCAGTCACTACCGGGACAAAAACATTCAGTACTTC
j_gene: TRBJ2-1; abundance: NA; d_gene: NA; v_gene: TRBV28; CDR3aa: CASSSVVNEQFF; CDR3nt: TGTGCCAGCAGTTCCGTAGTTAATGAGCAGTTCTTC
j_gene: TRBJ1-4; abundance: NA; d_gene: NA; v_gene: TRBV7-9; CDR3aa: CASMSASALAGEKLFF; CDR3nt: TGTGCCAGCATGTCGGCTAGCGCGCTGGCGGGTGAAAAACTGTTTTTT
j_gene: TRBJ1-2; abundance: NA; d_gene: NA; v_gene: TRBV6-1; CDR3aa: CASSPDRVYGYTF; CDR3nt: TGTGCCAGCAGTCCGGACAGAGTCTATGGCTACACCTTC
j_gene: TRBJ2-4; abundance: NA; d_gene: TRBD2; v_gene: TRBV10-3; CDR3aa: CAINPDRAYVLAGGPVNKNIQYF; CDR3nt: TGTGCCATCAACCCGGACAGGGCTTACGTACTAGCGGGGGGGCCAGTGAACAAAAACATTCAGTACTTC
j_gene: TRBJ2-7; abundance: once; d_gene: TRBD1; v_gene: TRBV4-3; CDR3aa: CASSQGGQGTYEQYF; CDR3nt: TGCGCCAGCAGCCAAGGGGGACAGGGTACCTACGAGCAGTACTTC
j_gene: TRBJ2-7; abundance: NA; d_gene: NA; v_gene: TRBV28; CDR3aa: CASRPYRSTYEQYF; CDR3nt: TGTGCCAGCAGGCCTTACAGGTCCACCTACGAGCAGTACTTC
j_gene: TRBJ1-5; abundance: NA; d_gene: NA; v_gene: TRBV2; CDR3aa: CASSEKLSGSNQPQHF; CDR3nt: TGTGCCAGCAGTGAAAAGCTGTCGGGTAGCAATCAGCCCCAGCATTTT
j_gene: TRBJ1-4; abundance: NA; d_gene: NA; v_gene: TRBV6-9; CDR3aa: CASSSDWLFF; CDR3nt: TGTGCCAGCAGTTCAGACTGGCTGTTTTTT
j_gene: TRBJ2-7; abundance: NA; d_gene: TRBD1; v_gene: TRBV7-2; CDR3aa: CASSGQGVSEQYF; CDR3nt: TGTGCCAGCAGCGGGCAGGGGGTCAGCGAGCAGTACTTC
j_gene: TRBJ2-1; abundance: NA; d_gene: NA; v_gene: TRBV11-2; CDR3aa: CASSFGARGSSYNEQFF; CDR3nt: TGTGCCAGCAGCTTCGGGGCGCGGGGTAGCTCCTACAATGAGCAGTTCTTC
j_gene: TRBJ2-7; abundance: NA; d_gene: NA; v_gene: TRBV4-3; CDR3aa: CASSPKVAGASIPYEQYF; CDR3nt: TGCGCCAGCAGTCCAAAGGTGGCAGGGGCTTCTATCCCTTACGAGCAGTACTTC
j_gene: TRBJ2-1; abundance: NA; d_gene: NA; v_gene: TRBV6-5; CDR3aa: CASRRAGVNEQFF; CDR3nt: TGTGCCAGCCGACGGGCAGGGGTCAATGAGCAGTTCTTC
j_gene: TRBJ2-7; abundance: NA; d_gene: NA; v_gene: TRBV28; CDR3aa: CASSYSVSSYEQYF; CDR3nt: TGTGCCAGCAGCTACTCGGTTAGCAGCTACGAGCAGTACTTC
j_gene: TRBJ2-5; abundance: once; d_gene: NA; v_gene: TRBV10-2; CDR3aa: CASSESSGLGETQYF; CDR3nt: TGCGCCAGCAGTGAGTCGAGCGGGCTCGGGGAGACCCAGTACTTC
j_gene: TRBJ2-7; abundance: NA; d_gene: NA; v_gene: TRBV19; CDR3aa: CASSIQYSYEQYF; CDR3nt: TGTGCCAGTAGTATTCAGTATTCCTACGAGCAGTACTTC
j_gene: TRBJ1-6; abundance: NA; d_gene: NA; v_gene: TRBV19; CDR3aa: CASRSSLNSPLHF; CDR3nt: TGTGCCAGTAGGAGTAGCCTGAATTCACCCCTCCACTTT
j_gene: TRBJ1-2; abundance: NA; d_gene: TRBD1; v_gene: TRBV25-1; CDR3aa: CASSERDRVYGYTF; CDR3nt: TGTGCCAGCAGTGAAAGGGACAGGGTCTATGGCTACACCTTC
j_gene: TRBJ2-3; abundance: NA; d_gene: NA; v_gene: TRBV20-1; CDR3aa: CSASRDTQYF; CDR3nt: TGCAGTGCTAGTCGGGATACGCAGTATTTT
j_gene: TRBJ1-3; abundance: NA; d_gene: TRBD1; v_gene: TRBV18; CDR3aa: CASSPLTGGYSGNTIYF; CDR3nt: TGTGCCAGCTCACCATTAACAGGGGGGTACTCTGGAAACACCATATATTTT
j_gene: TRBJ1-1; abundance: few; d_gene: NA; v_gene: TRBV18; CDR3aa: CASSPTGMNTEAFF; CDR3nt: TGTGCCAGCTCACCAACAGGGATGAACACTGAAGCTTTCTTT
j_gene: TRBJ1-5; abundance: NA; d_gene: TRBD1; v_gene: TRBV2; CDR3aa: CASRGQGEGQPQHF; CDR3nt: TGTGCCAGCAGAGGACAGGGGGAAGGTCAGCCCCAGCATTTT
j_gene: TRBJ2-5; abundance: NA; d_gene: NA; v_gene: TRBV27; CDR3aa: CASSSQGTETQYF; CDR3nt: TGTGCCAGCAGTAGCCAGGGGACGGAGACCCAGTACTTC
j_gene: TRBJ1-2; abundance: NA; d_gene: TRBD1; v_gene: TRBV30; CDR3aa: CACTTGGYGYTF; CDR3nt: TGTGCCTGTACTACAGGGGGGTATGGCTACACCTTC
j_gene: TRBJ1-2; abundance: NA; d_gene: TRBD1; v_gene: TRBV24-1; CDR3aa: CATSDPWTGGGYTF; CDR3nt: TGTGCCACCAGTGATCCTTGGACAGGAGGTGGCTACACCTTC
j_gene: TRBJ2-7; abundance: NA; d_gene: NA; v_gene: TRBV5-6; CDR3aa: CASELWRSSYEQYF; CDR3nt: TGTGCCAGCGAGCTGTGGAGGAGCTCCTACGAGCAGTACTTC
j_gene: TRBJ1-1; abundance: NA; d_gene: NA; v_gene: TRBV6-5; CDR3aa: CASSSKQGRAFF; CDR3nt: TGTGCCAGCAGTTCCAAACAGGGCCGAGCTTTCTTT
j_gene: TRBJ2-1; abundance: NA; d_gene: TRBD1; v_gene: TRBV9; CDR3aa: CASSETLGQARNEQFF; CDR3nt: TGTGCCAGCAGCGAAACGTTGGGACAGGCGAGAAATGAGCAGTTCTTC
j_gene: TRBJ2-4; abundance: NA; d_gene: TRBD1; v_gene: TRBV6-6; CDR3aa: CASTTWTGGNIQYF; CDR3nt: TGTGCCAGCACCACATGGACAGGGGGAAACATTCAGTACTTC
j_gene: TRBJ1-1; abundance: NA; d_gene: TRBD1; v_gene: TRBV11-2; CDR3aa: CASSSGTGGWTEAFF; CDR3nt: TGTGCCAGCAGCTCCGGGACAGGGGGCTGGACTGAAGCTTTCTTT
j_gene: TRBJ1-1; abundance: NA; d_gene: NA; v_gene: TRBV6-1; CDR3aa: CASSEGLLGGAGTEAFF; CDR3nt: TGTGCCAGCAGTGAAGGGCTCTTAGGTGGGGCTGGGACTGAAGCTTTCTTT
j_gene: TRBJ2-2; abundance: NA; d_gene: NA; v_gene: TRBV6-5; CDR3aa: CASGRTNTGELFF; CDR3nt: TGTGCCAGCGGCAGGACGAACACCGGGGAGCTGTTTTTT
j_gene: TRBJ1-6; abundance: NA; d_gene: NA; v_gene: TRBV7-8; CDR3aa: CASSPGPRGTLHF; CDR3nt: TGTGCCAGCAGCCCTGGGCCCCGGGGAACCCTCCACTTT
j_gene: TRBJ1-4; abundance: once; d_gene: NA; v_gene: TRBV7-6; CDR3aa: CASSPYSATNEKLFF; CDR3nt: TGTGCCAGCAGCCCCTACAGTGCAACTAATGAAAAACTGTTTTTT